The sample holds many counts of the clone carrying this T cell receptor (beta chain). Its antigen is as yet unknown. This specimen comes from a study of T-cell reconstitution after alpha-beta-depleted transplantation in children. Unique molecular identifiers were incorporated into the prepared TCRbeta library. TCRdb itself ran the PCR reads through MiXCR, one entry per CDR3 protein. The table records some 200,000 distinct CDR3 sequences, approximately 6.9% of them present only once. The CDR3 sequence is 14 residues long. Trimming shortened V by 5 bases and J by 2 bases, and 11 bases separated the two germline ends. From germline, CDR1 is SEHNR and CDR2 FQNEAQ (reference sequence). General study results and limits: Expanded graft clones numbering several hundred reportedly gave rise to alpha-beta T cells about two months after transplant. Surviving recipient T cells and thymic progenitors underlay high day-60 TCRbeta diversity in some patients. By one year post-transplant, T-cell counts and diversity largely arose from T cells that were newly produced.

The sequence derives from a boy aged 2 to 10 with acute lymphoblastic leukemia, due to receive a stem cell transplant. Material: PBMCs, obtained before TCRalphabeta/CD19-depleted stem cell transplant. The chain joins TRBV7-9 to TRBJ2-3; D unresolved. The CDR3 nucleotides read TGTGCCAGCAGCACTGGAGTCTACACAGATACGCAGTATTTT. Protein: CASSTGVYTDTQYF.